A selection of T cell receptor beta chains follows, all from one sample in a study of identifying expanded T cells in peripheral blood. Assay used: immunoSEQ multiplex PCR; TCRdb lists only in-frame clones, some missing. The data hold roughly 100,000 clones, with 88% observed a single time. The sequenced material came from blood. The receptors originated from a person between 18 and 69 years old in good health. Both conserved end residues are part of each CDR3.

CDR3 protein	V gene	J gene
CASSGGLGAEQFF	TRBV11-2	TRBJ2-1
CASSPSGGRRYGNEKLFF	TRBV9	TRBJ1-4
CASTQNGLAEQFF	TRBV6-5	TRBJ2-1
CASSGAGVSYGYTF	TRBV9	TRBJ1-2
CASSLGDSSYNEQFF	TRBV5-4	TRBJ2-1
CASSLEGAASGSETQYF	TRBV7-8	TRBJ2-5
CATKKGGTGIDTQYF	TRBV15	TRBJ2-3
CACRQGALGANVLTF	TRBV28	TRBJ2-6
CASMEETQYF	TRBV2	TRBJ2-5
CASSDSIDRATDTQYF	TRBV6-4	TRBJ2-3
CASSFTGTGPQETQYF	TRBV7-9	TRBJ2-5
CASSMMGTYNEQFF	TRBV28	TRBJ2-1
CASSLYGRANEQFF	TRBV28	TRBJ2-1
CASSLVPQRGNTEAFF	TRBV7-3	TRBJ1-1
CASSGLAGSTGELFF	TRBV2	TRBJ2-2
CASSSLGNTIYF	TRBV28	TRBJ1-3
CASSFSGQGYGYTF	TRBV27	TRBJ1-2
CASSRGGAPYEQYF	TRBV4-2	TRBJ2-7
CASSKLGCGQETQYF	TRBV21-1	TRBJ2-5
CASSEGTDMNTEAFF	TRBV6-1	TRBJ1-1
CASSRSKNEQFF	TRBV7-9	TRBJ2-1
CASSLGASGSYNEKFF	TRBV5-4	TRBJ2-1